A single sample is the source of the 13 T cell receptor beta chains below, sequenced in a study of blood T cell repertoires in COVID-19. Clones were read by immunoSEQ multiplex PCR, and TCRdb kept only the in-frame ones, dropping some. Of about 69,000 clones listed, nearly 90% are singletons. The sequenced material came from peripheral blood. The receptors here all came from a man aged 50-60 years with acute or convalescent COVID-19.

This chain joins TRBV21-1 and TRBJ2-6; the tabulated D call, TRBD2, remains unverified against the DNA. TRBV21-1 is noted as a pseudogene. CDR3 length equals 15 residues. CDR3 in DNA: TGTGCGGCGGGCGAGGGCCCTTCTGGGGCCAACGTCCTGACTTTC. It is translated as CAAGEGPSGANVLTF.

This chain uses TRBV12-5 with TRBJ1-4; 11 nucleotides match TRBD1. With 0 bases clipped from V and 10 bases from J, the junction kept 4 bases outside the gene matches. The CDR3 has 15 amino acids. Germline V lookup: CDR1 LGHNT, CDR2 FRNRAP. The CDR3 nucleotides are TGTGCTAGTGGTTTGGTCTCCGGGACAGGGGGAAAACTGTTTTTT. Amino acids: CASGLVSGTGGKLFF.

The chain employs TRBV24-1 and TRBJ1-4, with 8 bases lining up with TRBD1. Germline V CDR1 and CDR2: KGHDR, SFDVKD. V shed 4 bases and J 5 bases; nucleotides not matched to a gene: 5. CDR3 length equals 15 residues. CDR3 sequence reads: CATSEGQALNEKLFF. The CDR3 bases are TGTGCCACCAGTGAGGGACAGGCTCTAAATGAAAAACTGTTTTTT.

The CDR3 is CASSPEVSWSEQYF. The CDR3 coding sequence is TGCGCCAGCAGCCCGGAGGTTAGCTGGTCCGAGCAGTACTTC. This chain uses TRBV5-1 with TRBJ2-7; TRBD2 might be the D (5 bases). Germline CDR1 is SGHRS and CDR2 is YFSETQ. CDR3 size: 14 residues. Trimming pared 4 bases from V and 6 bases from J, leaving 17 bases between.

This sequence joins TRBV30 and TRBJ1-5; TRBD1 might be the D (6 bases). This CDR3 spans 15 amino acids. Germline-derived CDR1 and CDR2 are GTSNPN and SVGIG (reference sequence). Between the trimmed V and J ends, which lost 3 bases and 3 bases, there was a span of 15 bases. The CDR3 loop reads CAWRLAGVSNQPQHF. CDR3 sequence (DNA): TGTGCCTGGAGATTGGCAGGGGTTTCCAATCAGCCCCAGCATTTT.

This clone appeared a single time. This chain uses TRBV6-1 with TRBJ2-2; TRBD1 matches at 7 bases. The CDR3 contains 14 residues. Germline lookup yields CDR1 MNHNS and CDR2 SASEGT. The junction had 2 bases not matched to a gene; V was cut back by 2 bases and J by 5 bases. The CDR3 coding sequence is TGTGCCAGCAGTGAATTGGGACAGACCGGGGAGCTGTTTTTT. This translates into CASSELGQTGELFF.

The chain combines TRBV6-5 with TRBJ2-3, with 7 positions matching TRBD2. The V gene's germline CDR1 is MNHEY and CDR2 SVGAGI. The CDR3 contains 14 residues. Trimming took 5 bases from V and 2 from J; bases not matched to a gene: 4. The CDR3 is CASSRDYDTDTQYF. In nucleotides, the CDR3 is TGTGCCAGCAGTCGGGACTACGACACAGATACGCAGTATTTT.

This clone was seen a single time. The CDR3 coding sequence is TGTGCCAGCTCACCACAGGGGATAAACACCGGGGAGCTGTTTTTT. Protein product: CASSPQGINTGELFF. This rearrangement joins TRBV18 to TRBJ2-2; weak D call: TRBD1 (5 bases). Germline values: CDR1 KGHSH, CDR2 LQKENI. The CDR3 has 15 residues. V was pared by 1 base and J by 2 bases, with 8 bases between.

The chain combines TRBV19 with TRBJ1-2; D is perhaps TRBD1 (5 bases). Trimming removed 2 bases from V and 3 bases from J, with 10 bases in between. The CDR3 sequence is 14 residues long. Germline values: CDR1 LNHDA, CDR2 SQIVND (reference sequence). The CDR3 DNA is TGTGCCAGTAGTATAACTTCCAGGGACTATGGCTACACCTTC. Its protein is CASSITSRDYGYTF.

The V and J genes are TRBV3-1 (or the pseudogene TRBV3-2) and TRBJ2-7; maybe TRBD1 (5 bases). With 5 bases removed from V and 0 bases from J, the gap between germline ends came to 8 bases. The CDR3 covers 13 residues. CDR1 and CDR2 (germline): LGHDT, YNNKEL (reference sequence). The CDR3 DNA follows: TGTGCCAGCAGCTTAAGGGGCTCCTACGAGCAGTACTTC. Translated: CASSLRGSYEQYF.

The chain recombines TRBV28 with TRBJ1-4; a possible D gene is TRBD1 (6 bases). The CDR3 is 14 amino acids. Germline lookup yields CDR1 MDHEN and CDR2 SYDVKM. V gave up 10 bases and J gave up 8 bases, with 20 bases separating them. CDR3 sequence reads: CATLGGLTREKLFF. The CDR3 DNA reads TGTGCCACCCTAGGGGGTTTAACAAGGGAAAAACTGTTTTTT.

V is TRBV28 and J is TRBJ1-2; 8 nucleotides align to TRBD1. V lost 6 bases to trimming and J lost 7 bases; unmatched junction nucleotides: 10. Germline-derived CDR1 and CDR2 are MDHEN and SYDVKM. The CDR3 contains 14 residues. The DNA for the CDR3 is TGTGCCAGCAGGTCCAGGGGGCGAACTAGTGGCTACACCTTC. It encodes CASRSRGRTSGYTF.

To note about this clone: A read error may produce the germline difference seen at one junction end. The chain links TRBV24-1 to TRBJ2-1; weak D call: TRBD2 (5 bases). The CDR3 contains 12 residues. CDR1 KGHDR and CDR2 SFDVKD come from the germline V gene. For the CDR3, the DNA is TGTGCCACCAGGGACTCCCACAATGAGCAGTTCTTC. This sequence encodes CATRDSHNEQFF.